This passage covers 4 T cell receptor beta chains from one sample sequenced in a study of blood T cell repertoires in COVID-19. Profiled with immunoSEQ multiplex PCR; TCRdb holds only in-frame clones, not every one. The sample holds a few hundred thousand clones, around nine tenths seen once. Source material: peripheral blood. These receptors originate from a human donor in a cohort sampled during active COVID-19.

This clone has only a few counts. This chain uses TRBV6-2 or TRBV6-3 with TRBJ2-2; a possible D gene is TRBD1 (6 bases). The CDR3 sequence is 16 residues long. V gave up 2 bases and J gave up 7 bases, with 17 bases separating them. CDR1 is MNHEY, CDR2 SVGEGT, per germline. Here the CDR3 DNA reads TGTGCCAGCAGTTACGGACAGAAGCGCGGTGGCGGGGAGCTGTTTTTT. It translates to CASSYGQKRGGGELFF.

The chain combines TRBV4-2 with TRBJ2-3; 14 bases map to TRBD2. The V segment lost 4 bases and the J segment 2 bases; nucleotides outside the gene matches: 5. The CDR3 spans 17 residues. The germline V gene has CDR1 LGHNA and CDR2 YNFKEQ. CDR3 in DNA: TGTGCCAGCAGCCGGACTAGCGGGGGGAGACCCACAGATACGCAGTATTTT. Translated: CASSRTSGGRPTDTQYF.

The chain is built from TRBV10-1 and TRBJ2-5; D is perhaps TRBD1 (6 bases). V lost 0 bases and J lost 5, with 13 bases in between. Germline V lookup: CDR1 WNHNN, CDR2 SYGVQD (reference sequence). CDR3 size: 15 residues. The DNA for the CDR3 is TGCGCCAGCAGTGAGTCGACAGGCTGGGGGGAGACCCAGTACTTC. Its protein is CASSESTGWGETQYF.

The chain is built from TRBV4-1 and TRBJ1-5; D gene uncertain. Trimming removed 3 bases at V and 2 bases at J, with 23 bases between. This CDR3 spans 19 amino acids. Looked up from germline, CDR1 is MGHRA and CDR2 is YSYEKL. The CDR3 reads CASSQAFPGNSLGNQPQHF. The CDR3 DNA reads as TGCGCCAGCAGCCAGGCCTTTCCGGGAAACTCATTGGGCAATCAGCCCCAGCATTTT.